The next 24 T cell receptor beta chains were all read from a single sample in a study of shared clonotypes between healthy human individuals. Data came from immunoSEQ multiplex PCR; TCRdb stores just in-frame clones and leaves some out. This table has about half a million clones, more than 65% appearing once. Source material: PBMCs. Receptors were obtained from a woman in her thirties or forties in good health. Some clones in this sample may be carry-over from other donors' samples.

The chain links TRBV4-1 to TRBJ2-1; unclear D gene. The CDR3 loop spans 13 amino acids. Germline CDR1 and CDR2: MGHRA and YSYEKL. Deletions cut 4 bases from V and 10 bases from J, with 14 bases between. Here the CDR3 reads CASSPSRTSEQFF. CDR3 sequence (DNA): TGCGCCAGCAGCCCCTCGAGAACTTCGGAGCAGTTCTTC.

Remarks on this clone: A read error is likely here: a far larger clone is one base away. V gene TRBV6-1 combines with J gene TRBJ2-5; 9 nucleotides line up with TRBD1. The J segment lost 3 bases and the V segment lost 5 bases, leaving 7 bases of the junction unmatched. The CDR3 is 15 amino acids. CDR1 MNHNS and CDR2 SASEGT come from the germline V gene. The CDR3 DNA reads as TGTGCCAGCAGTCAACACCGGGACAGGGAAGAGACCCAGTACTTC. Residues: CASSQHRDREETQYF.

This rearrangement joins TRBV7-7 to TRBJ2-1, with TRBD2 matching over 15 bases. This CDR3 is built from 16 residues. The junction had 5 bases not matched to a gene; V was cut back by 1 base and J by 10 bases. Looked up from germline, CDR1 is SSHAT and CDR2 is FNYEAQ (reference sequence). CDR3: CASSLGGLAGGEEQFF. As DNA, the CDR3 is TGTGCCAGCAGCTTAGGGGGACTAGCGGGAGGTGAAGAGCAGTTCTTC.

The chain couples TRBV5-4 to TRBJ1-2; D unresolved. Germline lookup yields CDR1 SGHNT and CDR2 YYREEE (reference sequence). Trimming took off 0 bases at V and 7 bases at J, with 13 bases between the two ends. The CDR3 loop spans 14 amino acids. The CDR3 nucleotides are TGTGCCAGCAGCTTGGAAAGGTCATATGGTGGCTACACCTTC. This sequence encodes CASSLERSYGGYTF.

Notes on this clone: The same CDR3 is also encoded by other DNA sequences in this sample. The gene calls are TRBV15 and TRBJ2-7; D remains ambiguous. Trimming took 0 bases from V and 2 from J, leaving 5 bases between them. This CDR3 has 13 amino acids. CDR1 and CDR2 (germline): LNHNV, YYDKDF (reference sequence). The CDR3 DNA follows: TGTGCCACCAGCAGAGATGTACCCTACGAGCAGTACTTC. Translation gives CATSRDVPYEQYF.

As to this clone: A far larger clone is one base from this, pointing to a likely read error. The rearrangement uses TRBV19 and TRBJ2-7, with 10 bases identical to TRBD2. Trimming cost V 3 bases and J 2 bases; bases outside gene matches: 1. Germline CDR1 reads LNHDA; CDR2 reads SQIVND (reference sequence). The CDR3 totals 14 residues. CDR3 sequence reads: CASSITSGTYEQYF. Written as DNA, the CDR3 is TGTGCCAGTAGTATTACTAGCGGGACCTACGAGCAGTACTTC.

V and J are TRBV2 and TRBJ2-6, with D possibly matching TRBD1 (6 bases). The V end was cut by 1 base, the J end by 3 bases, with 10 bases between. The length of the CDR3 is 16 residues. Per germline, CDR1 SNHLY and CDR2 FYNNEI. The CDR3 loop reads CASSEGYRDGANVLTF. The CDR3 coding sequence is TGTGCCAGCAGTGAAGGCTACAGGGATGGGGCCAACGTCCTGACTTTC.

This clone has more than one count but fewer than ten. Other DNA sequences within the sample encode an identical CDR3. The chain joins TRBV4-1 to TRBJ2-5; D perhaps matches TRBD1 (6 bases). In germline, CDR1 is MGHRA, CDR2 YSYEKL. V was clipped by 4 bases and J by 2 bases, with 8 bases between them. This CDR3 is 13 amino acids long. The CDR3 coding sequence is TGCGCCAGCAGCCTTGGGACACAAGAGACCCAGTACTTC. It is translated as CASSLGTQETQYF.

The CDR3 loop is CASSLAPTGTGNTIYF. CDR3 DNA sequence: TGCGCCAGCAGCTTGGCCCCTACAGGGACTGGAAACACCATATATTTT. The V call is TRBV5-1, the J call TRBJ1-3; the D gene is possibly TRBD1 (6 bases). Trimming took off 0 bases at V and 2 bases at J, with 12 bases between the two ends. This CDR3 spans 16 amino acids. Per germline, CDR1 SGHRS and CDR2 YFSETQ.

The V and J genes are TRBV2 and TRBJ1-2; the D gene is possibly TRBD1 (5 bases). This CDR3 comprises 14 residues. Germline V gene lookup returns CDR1 SNHLY and CDR2 FYNNEI. Between the trimmed V and J ends, which lost 6 bases and 2 bases, there was a span of 13 bases. The CDR3 coding sequence is TGTGCCAGCAGCCAAATGGGGGGGAACTATGGCTACACCTTC. Encoded protein: CASSQMGGNYGYTF.

The chain recombines TRBV30 with TRBJ2-5; D assignment may be TRBD1 or TRBD2 (5 bases each). This CDR3 is 13 amino acids long. Trimming took off 2 bases at V and 5 bases at J, with 12 bases between the two ends. Germline V gene sequence: CDR1 GTSNPN, CDR2 SVGIG (reference sequence). For the CDR3, the DNA is TGTGCCTGGAGTCCGGGACCAGTGGAGACCCAGTACTTC. Translation gives CAWSPGPVETQYF.

The chain uses TRBV28 and TRBJ1-5; perhaps TRBD1 as D (5 bases). The CDR3 length is 16 residues. CDR1 is MDHEN, CDR2 SYDVKM, per germline. V lost 7 bases, J lost 0 bases, and 16 bases lay in between. The CDR3 DNA reads as TGTGCCAGCACCCCGGGGGGGGTCCTTAGCAATCAGCCCCAGCATTTT. Amino acid sequence: CASTPGGVLSNQPQHF.

A remark on this clone: It differs at one base from a far larger clone, so likely a read error. The chain links TRBV19 to TRBJ2-3; possible D gene TRBD2, 6 bases. Germline CDR1 is LNHDA and CDR2 is SQIVND (reference sequence). This CDR3 is built from 16 residues. Trimming left V 4 bases short and J 0 bases short, with 14 bases between. The CDR3 loop reads CASSSALASSTDTQYF. The DNA of the CDR3 is TGTGCCAGTAGTAGTGCCCTAGCGTCAAGCACAGATACGCAGTATTTT.

The chain couples TRBV27 to TRBJ2-7; D is possibly TRBD1 or TRBD2 (6 bases each). V was cut by 6 bases and J by 0 bases, with 21 bases left in between. CDR3 length: 17 amino acids. CDR1 is MNHEY, CDR2 SMNVEV, per germline (reference sequence). In nucleotides, the CDR3 is TGTGCCAGCAGCCGTGGGGCAGGGGCGGGGACCTCCTACGAGCAGTACTTC. It codes for CASSRGAGAGTSYEQYF.

The sample holds many counts of this clone. This chain uses TRBV6-4 with TRBJ2-1, with D unclear. Germline CDR1 MRHNA, CDR2 SNTAGT. V lost 3 bases and J lost 8, with 20 bases in between. This CDR3 contains 16 residues. The chain's CDR3 is CASSDQSGQEVDEQFF. The CDR3 DNA reads TGTGCCAGCAGTGATCAGTCTGGGCAAGAAGTCGATGAGCAGTTCTTC.

The J gene is TRBJ2-3, the V gene TRBV5-1; possibly TRBD2 for D (5 bases). Trimming shortened V by 4 bases and J by 2 bases, and 11 bases separated the two germline ends. Looked up from germline, CDR1 is SGHRS and CDR2 is YFSETQ. CDR3 size: 14 residues. CDR3 residues: CASSGGSLTDTQYF. DNA of the CDR3: TGCGCCAGCAGCGGCGGGTCTCTCACAGATACGCAGTATTTT.

The V call is TRBV30, the J call TRBJ1-6; D gene uncertain. CDR3 length: 13 amino acids. Per germline, CDR1 GTSNPN and CDR2 SVGIG (reference sequence). Trimming left V 0 bases short and J 8 bases short, with 8 bases between. This CDR3 is CAWSVHEDSPLHF. The CDR3 DNA is TGTGCCTGGAGTGTACACGAGGATTCACCCCTCCACTTT.

This rearrangement joins TRBV6-6 to TRBJ1-1; D call uncertain. The CDR3 length is 13 residues. The V end was cut by 4 bases, the J end by 5 bases, with 11 bases between. Germline CDR1 MNHNY, CDR2 SVGAGI (reference sequence). The CDR3 bases are TGTGCCAGCAGTTCTCAGGTAGGGACTGAAGCTTTCTTT. It is translated as CASSSQVGTEAFF.

This chain connects TRBV10-3 to TRBJ1-1; D might be TRBD1 (5 bases). Germline values: CDR1 ENHRY, CDR2 SYGVKD. CDR3 length: 16 amino acids. V shed 0 bases and J shed 5 bases, with 16 bases lying between them. CDR3 loop: CAISESRSGGGTEAFF. The CDR3 DNA reads as TGTGCCATCAGTGAGTCAAGATCCGGGGGGGGAACTGAAGCTTTCTTT.

This clone came up once. The rearrangement links TRBV4-1 to TRBJ2-4, with 16 bases matching TRBD2. Germline CDR1 MGHRA, CDR2 YSYEKL. This CDR3 is built from 18 residues. Trimming cost V 4 bases and J 0 bases; bases outside gene matches: 3. The CDR3 spells CASSPGLAGGLAKNIQYF. In DNA form, the CDR3 reads TGCGCCAGCAGCCCGGGACTAGCGGGAGGGTTAGCCAAAAACATTCAGTACTTC.

As regards this clone: A far larger clone is a single base away, which makes a read error likely. The sample has other DNA sequences that encode this CDR3 too. The chain combines TRBV28 with TRBJ2-7, with D possibly TRBD1 on 8 matching bases. Germline V lookup: CDR1 MDHEN, CDR2 SYDVKM. The CDR3 loop spans 15 amino acids. CDR3 residues: CASSLVDRDYHEQYF. CDR3 sequence (DNA): TGTGCTAGCAGTTTAGTGGACAGGGACTACCACGAGCAGTACTTC.

This clone has a single count. The chain combines TRBV5-6 with TRBJ1-1; the match to TRBD1 covers 10 bases. The CDR3 spans 13 residues. Trimming took 7 bases from V and 6 from J; bases not matched to a gene: 6. Germline lookup yields CDR1 SGHDT and CDR2 YYEEEE. The CDR3 here is CASGTGVRAEAFF. In nucleotides, the CDR3 is TGTGCCAGCGGGACAGGGGTTCGTGCTGAAGCTTTCTTT.

This CDR3 is CASSASSYEQYF. DNA for the CDR3: TGTGCCAGCAGTGCCAGCTCCTACGAGCAGTACTTC. This chain uses TRBV2 with TRBJ2-7, with D unresolved. This CDR3 is 12 amino acids long. Trimming left V 4 bases short and J 0 bases short, with 4 bases between. Per the germline V gene, CDR1 is SNHLY and CDR2 is FYNNEI.

Regarding this clone: Other DNA sequences in this specimen translate into the identical CDR3. The chain employs TRBV28 and TRBJ1-4; D is unresolved. Germline CDR1 MDHEN, CDR2 SYDVKM. Trimming cost V 2 bases and J 7 bases, with 8 bases left between them. The CDR3 is made up of 13 amino acids. As DNA, the CDR3 is TGTGCCAGCAGTTTAGGTGGTGGTGAAAAACTGTTTTTT. This gives the protein CASSLGGGEKLFF.